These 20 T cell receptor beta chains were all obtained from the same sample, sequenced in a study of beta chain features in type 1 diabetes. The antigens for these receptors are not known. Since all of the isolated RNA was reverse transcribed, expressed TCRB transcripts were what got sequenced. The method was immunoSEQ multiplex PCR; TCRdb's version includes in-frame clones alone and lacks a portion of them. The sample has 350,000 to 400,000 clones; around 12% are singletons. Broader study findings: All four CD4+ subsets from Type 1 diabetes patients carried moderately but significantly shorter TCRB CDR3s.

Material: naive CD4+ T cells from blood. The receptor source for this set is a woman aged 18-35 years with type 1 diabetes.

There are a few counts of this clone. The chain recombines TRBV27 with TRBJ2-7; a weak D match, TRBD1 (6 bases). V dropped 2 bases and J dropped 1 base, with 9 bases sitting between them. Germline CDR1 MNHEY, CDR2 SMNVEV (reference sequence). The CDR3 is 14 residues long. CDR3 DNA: TGTGCCAGCAGTTTAGGGGGCCTGTCCTACGAGCAGTACTTC. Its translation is CASSLGGLSYEQYF.

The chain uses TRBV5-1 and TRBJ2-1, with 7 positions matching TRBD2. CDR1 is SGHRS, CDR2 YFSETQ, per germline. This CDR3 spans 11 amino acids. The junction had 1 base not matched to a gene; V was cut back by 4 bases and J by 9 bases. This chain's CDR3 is CASSTGGEQFF. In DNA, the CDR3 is TGCGCCAGCAGCACGGGAGGTGAGCAGTTCTTC.

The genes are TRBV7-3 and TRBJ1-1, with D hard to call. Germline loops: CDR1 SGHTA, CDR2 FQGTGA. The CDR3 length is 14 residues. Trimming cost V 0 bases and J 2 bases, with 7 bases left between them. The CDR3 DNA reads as TGTGCCAGCAGCTTAACGAGGATAAACACTGAAGCTTTCTTT. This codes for CASSLTRINTEAFF. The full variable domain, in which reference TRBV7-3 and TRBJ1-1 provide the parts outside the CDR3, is GAGVSQTPSNKVTEKGKYVELRCDPISGHTALYWYRQSLGQGPEFLIYFQGTGAADDSGLPNDRFFAVRPEGSVSTLKIQRTERGDSAVYLCASSLTRINTEAFFGQGTRLTVV.

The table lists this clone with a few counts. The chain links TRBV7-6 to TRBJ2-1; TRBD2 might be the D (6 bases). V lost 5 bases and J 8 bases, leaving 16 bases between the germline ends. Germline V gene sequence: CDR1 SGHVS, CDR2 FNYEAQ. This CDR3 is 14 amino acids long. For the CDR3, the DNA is TGTGCCAGCAGCGGCGGTTGGGGGAGGCATGAGCAGTTCTTC. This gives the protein CASSGGWGRHEQFF.

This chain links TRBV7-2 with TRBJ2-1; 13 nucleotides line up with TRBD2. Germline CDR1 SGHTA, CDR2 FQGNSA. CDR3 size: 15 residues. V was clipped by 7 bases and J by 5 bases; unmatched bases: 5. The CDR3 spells CASTRLAGGHNEQFF. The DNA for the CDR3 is TGTGCCAGCACCAGACTAGCGGGAGGCCACAATGAGCAGTTCTTC. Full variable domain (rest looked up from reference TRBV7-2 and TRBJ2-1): GAGVSQSPSNKVTEKGKDVELRCDPISGHTALYWYRQSLGQGLEFLIYFQGNSAPDKSGLPSDRFSAERTGGSVSTLTIQRTQQEDSAVYLCASTRLAGGHNEQFFGPGTRLTVL.

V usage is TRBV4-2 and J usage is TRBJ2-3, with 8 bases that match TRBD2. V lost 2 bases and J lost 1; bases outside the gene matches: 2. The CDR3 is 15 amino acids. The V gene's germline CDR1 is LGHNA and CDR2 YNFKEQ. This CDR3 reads CASSQNSGGTDTQYF. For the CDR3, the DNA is TGTGCCAGCAGCCAAAATAGCGGGGGCACAGATACGCAGTATTTT.

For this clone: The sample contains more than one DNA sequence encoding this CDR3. The CDR3 DNA reads TGTGCCAGCAGCTTAACGTCAGGGAACACTGAAGCTTTCTTT. Amino acid sequence: CASSLTSGNTEAFF. The rearrangement uses TRBV7-3 and TRBJ1-1; D call uncertain. In germline, CDR1 is SGHTA, CDR2 FQGTGA. V lost 0 bases to trimming and J lost 1 base, with 6 bases between them. The CDR3 length is 14 residues.

The CDR3 nucleotides are TGCGCCAGCAGCCAAGATGTTGGGCAGGGGTACAATGAGCAGTTCTTC. Translating gives CASSQDVGQGYNEQFF. V and J are TRBV4-3 and TRBJ2-1; a possible D gene is TRBD1 (6 bases). Deletions cut 0 bases from V and 4 bases from J, with 13 bases between. The CDR3 covers 16 residues. Germline V gene sequence: CDR1 LGHNA, CDR2 YSLEER.

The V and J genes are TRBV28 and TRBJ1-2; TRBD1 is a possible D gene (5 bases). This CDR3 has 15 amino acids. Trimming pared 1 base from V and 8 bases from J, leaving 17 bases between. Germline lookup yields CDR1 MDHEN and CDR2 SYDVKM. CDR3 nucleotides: TGTGCCAGCAGTTTATCCCCCACGGGGGTTGAAGGCTACACCTTC. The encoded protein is CASSLSPTGVEGYTF.

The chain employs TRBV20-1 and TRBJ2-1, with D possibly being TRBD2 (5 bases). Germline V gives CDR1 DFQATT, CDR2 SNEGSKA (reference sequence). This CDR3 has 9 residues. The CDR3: CEGDGEQFF. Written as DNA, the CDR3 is TGCGAGGGAGATGGGGAGCAGTTCTTC.

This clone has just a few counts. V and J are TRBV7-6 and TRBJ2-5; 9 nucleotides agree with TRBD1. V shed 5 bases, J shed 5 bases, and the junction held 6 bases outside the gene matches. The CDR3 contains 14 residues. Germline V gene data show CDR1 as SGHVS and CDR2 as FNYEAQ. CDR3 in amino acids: CASSPGTGTETQYF. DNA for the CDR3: TGTGCCAGCAGCCCCGGGACAGGGACTGAGACCCAGTACTTC.

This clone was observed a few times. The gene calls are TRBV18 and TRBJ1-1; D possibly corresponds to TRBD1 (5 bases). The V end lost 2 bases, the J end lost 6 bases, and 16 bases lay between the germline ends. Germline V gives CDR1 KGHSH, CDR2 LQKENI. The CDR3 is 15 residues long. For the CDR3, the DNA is TGTGCCAGCTCACCAAGGGAGGTAGGGGAAGCTGAAGCTTTCTTT. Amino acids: CASSPREVGEAEAFF.

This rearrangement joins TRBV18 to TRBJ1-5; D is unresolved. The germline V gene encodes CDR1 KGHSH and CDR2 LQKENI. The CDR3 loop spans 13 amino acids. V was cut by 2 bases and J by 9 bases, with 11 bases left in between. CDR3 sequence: CASSPVFGGPQHF. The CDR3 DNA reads TGTGCCAGCTCACCAGTTTTCGGAGGGCCCCAGCATTTT.

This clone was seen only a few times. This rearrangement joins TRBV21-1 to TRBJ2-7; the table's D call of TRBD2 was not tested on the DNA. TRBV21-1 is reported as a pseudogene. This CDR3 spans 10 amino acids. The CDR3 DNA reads TGTGCTTGGAGAGTCTACGAGCAGTACTTC. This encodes CAWRVYEQYF.

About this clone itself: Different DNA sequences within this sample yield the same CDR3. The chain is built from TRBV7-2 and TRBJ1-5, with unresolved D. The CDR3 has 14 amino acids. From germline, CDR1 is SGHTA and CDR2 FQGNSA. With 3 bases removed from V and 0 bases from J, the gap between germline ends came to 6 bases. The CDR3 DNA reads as TGTGCCAGCAGCTTTAGTCATAGCAATCAGCCCCAGCATTTT. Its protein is CASSFSHSNQPQHF.

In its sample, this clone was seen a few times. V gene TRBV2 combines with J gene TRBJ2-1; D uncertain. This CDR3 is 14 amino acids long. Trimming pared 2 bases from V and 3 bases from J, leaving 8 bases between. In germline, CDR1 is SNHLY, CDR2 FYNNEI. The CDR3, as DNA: TGTGCCAGCAGTGAATCCCAACTCTACAATGAGCAGTTCTTC. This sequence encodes CASSESQLYNEQFF.

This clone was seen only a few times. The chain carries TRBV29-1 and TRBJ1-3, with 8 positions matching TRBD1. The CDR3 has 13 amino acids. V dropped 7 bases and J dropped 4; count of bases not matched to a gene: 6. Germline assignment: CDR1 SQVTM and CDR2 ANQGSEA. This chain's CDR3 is CSATGVSGNTIYF. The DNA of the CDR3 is TGCAGCGCGACAGGGGTGTCCGGAAACACCATATATTTT.

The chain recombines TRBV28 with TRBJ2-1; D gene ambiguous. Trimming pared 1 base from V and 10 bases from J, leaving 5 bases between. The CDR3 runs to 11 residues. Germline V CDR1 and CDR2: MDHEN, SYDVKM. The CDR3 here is CASSLLVEQFF. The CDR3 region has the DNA TGTGCCAGCAGTTTATTAGTCGAGCAGTTCTTC.

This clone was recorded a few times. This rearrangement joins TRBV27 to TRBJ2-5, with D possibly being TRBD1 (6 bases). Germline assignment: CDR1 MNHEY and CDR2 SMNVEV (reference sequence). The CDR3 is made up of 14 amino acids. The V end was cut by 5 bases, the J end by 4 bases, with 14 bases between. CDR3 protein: CASSNRVVSETQYF. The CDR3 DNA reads TGTGCCAGCAGTAACAGGGTCGTGTCAGAGACCCAGTACTTC.

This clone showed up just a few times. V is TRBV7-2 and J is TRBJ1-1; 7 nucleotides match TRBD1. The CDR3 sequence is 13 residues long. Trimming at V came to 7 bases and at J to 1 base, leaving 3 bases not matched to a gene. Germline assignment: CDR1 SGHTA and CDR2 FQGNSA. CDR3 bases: TGTGCCAGCAACCGGGACAGGAACACTGAAGCTTTCTTT. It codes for CASNRDRNTEAFF.